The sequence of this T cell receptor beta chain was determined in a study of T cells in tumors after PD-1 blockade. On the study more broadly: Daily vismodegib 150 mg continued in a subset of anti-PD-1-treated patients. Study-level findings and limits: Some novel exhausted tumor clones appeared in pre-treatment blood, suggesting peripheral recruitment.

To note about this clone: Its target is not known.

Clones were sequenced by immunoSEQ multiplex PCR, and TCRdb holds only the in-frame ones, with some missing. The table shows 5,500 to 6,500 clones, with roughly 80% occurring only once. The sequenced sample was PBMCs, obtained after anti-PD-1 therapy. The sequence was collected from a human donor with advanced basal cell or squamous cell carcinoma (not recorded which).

In DNA, the CDR3 is TGTGCCAGTAGTTTCGATCACAGGGGGACTGAAGCTTTCTTT. Protein product: CASSFDHRGTEAFF. V gene TRBV19 combines with J gene TRBJ1-1; 8 bases line up with TRBD1. Germline V gives CDR1 LNHDA, CDR2 SQIVND (reference sequence). The CDR3 is 14 residues long. Trimming at V came to 5 bases and at J to 5 bases, leaving 7 bases not matched to a gene.